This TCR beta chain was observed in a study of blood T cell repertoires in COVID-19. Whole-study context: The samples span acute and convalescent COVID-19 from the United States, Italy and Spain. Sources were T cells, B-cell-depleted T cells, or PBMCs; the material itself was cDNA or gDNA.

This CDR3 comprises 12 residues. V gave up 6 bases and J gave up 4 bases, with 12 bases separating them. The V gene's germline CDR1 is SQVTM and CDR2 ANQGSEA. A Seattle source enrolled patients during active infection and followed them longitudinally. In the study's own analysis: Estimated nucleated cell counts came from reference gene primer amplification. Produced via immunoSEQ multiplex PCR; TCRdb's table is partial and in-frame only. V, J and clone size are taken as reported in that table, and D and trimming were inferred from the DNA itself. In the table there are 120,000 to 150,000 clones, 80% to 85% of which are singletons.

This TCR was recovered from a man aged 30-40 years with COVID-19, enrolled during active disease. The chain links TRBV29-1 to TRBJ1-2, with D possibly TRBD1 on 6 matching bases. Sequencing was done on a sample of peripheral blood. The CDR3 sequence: CSVEGGGYGYTF. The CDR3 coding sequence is TGCAGCGTCGAGGGAGGGGGCTATGGCTACACCTTC. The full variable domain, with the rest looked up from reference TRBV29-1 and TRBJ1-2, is SAVISQKPSRDICQRGTSLTIQCQVDSQVTMMFWYRQQPGQSLTLIATANQGSEATYESGFVIDKFPISRPNLTFSTLTVSNMSPEDSSIYLCSVEGGGYGYTFGSGTRLTVV.